This T cell receptor (beta chain) stems from a study of beta chain features in type 1 diabetes. Comments on this clone: Its cognate antigen is unknown.

What was sequenced were expressed TCRB transcripts, since all of the isolated RNA had been reverse transcribed. Produced via immunoSEQ multiplex PCR; TCRdb's table is partial and in-frame only. This table holds fewer than 350,000 clones, 15% found once. Study outcomes and limitations: Among patients with Type 1 diabetes, TCRB CDR3s were moderately but significantly shorter in every one of the four CD4+ subsets.

The specimen sequenced was naive CD4+ T cells from blood. The source is a man between 18 and 35 years old with type 1 diabetes.

The CDR3 bases are TGTGCCAGCAGCTATCAGGGGGTCTATGGCTACACCTTC. Residues: CASSYQGVYGYTF. The chain uses TRBV6-5 and TRBJ1-2; 7 nucleotides align to TRBD1. This CDR3 comprises 13 residues. Germline V CDR1 and CDR2: MNHEY, SVGAGI. V lost 6 bases to trimming and J lost 4 bases; unmatched junction nucleotides: 5.